Each of the 32 T cell receptor beta chains below was sequenced from the same sample in a study of read filtering for tumor transcriptome and immune sequencing (dated by TCRdb to 2018 to 2020). The sequencer listed for this sample is Illumina HiSeq 4000. TCR libraries were built from about 370 ng RNA with the Immunoverse kit, using molecular barcoded adaptors covering alpha/delta and beta/gamma chains. TCRdb took the public reads, trimmed them with fastp at Q25, ran MiXCR for clone calling and kept in-frame beta chains. Every CDR3 protein is listed once, alongside the most common genes and DNA of its rows. This sample lists under 150,000 distinct CDR3 sequences; over 10% were detected once. Just under 8.5% of the sample rests with the top ten. The specimen sequenced was a population of CD138-negative cells sorted from bone marrow. In the paper's terms, the cell subset or site label means: bone marrow mononuclear cells depleted of CD138+ plasma/myeloma cells by negative magnetic selection. The receptors were gathered from a donor at least 40 years old with multiple myeloma.

This clonotype has a count of ten or more. The chain combines TRBV6-6 with TRBJ1-2; D possibly corresponds to TRBD1 (5 bases). The germline V gene encodes CDR1 MNHNY and CDR2 SVGAGI (reference sequence). Trimming cost V 8 bases and J 3 bases, with 22 bases left between them. This CDR3 comprises 16 residues. The CDR3 loop reads CASFSPPTGPDYGYTF. Written as DNA, the CDR3 is TGTGCCAGCTTCTCTCCACCCACGGGACCGGACTATGGCTACACCTTC.

The chain employs TRBV18 and TRBJ2-5; D remains unclear. The CDR3 contains 16 residues. CDR1 KGHSH and CDR2 LQKENI come from the germline V gene. With 0 bases removed from V and 0 bases from J, the gap between germline ends came to 11 bases. The CDR3 coding sequence is TGTGCCAGCTCACCACCCACTATACGGAACCAAGAGACCCAGTACTTC. Protein sequence: CASSPPTIRNQETQYF.

The sample holds many counts of this clonotype. The chain employs TRBV7-2 and TRBJ2-1; no firm D call. The CDR3 has 15 residues. Germline V CDR1 and CDR2: SGHTA, FQGNSA. Trimming took off 5 bases at V and 4 bases at J, with 15 bases between the two ends. DNA for the CDR3: TGTGCCAGCAGCGACGTCCAGCGCGTTTACAATGAGCAGTTCTTC. It is translated as CASSDVQRVYNEQFF.

This clonotype was recorded many times. The CDR3 sequence is CASREGGNTGELFF. For the CDR3, the DNA is TGTGCCAGCAGGGAGGGCGGGAACACCGGGGAGCTGTTTTTT. The chain employs TRBV9 and TRBJ2-2; TRBD2 is a possible D gene (6 bases). The germline V and J ends were trimmed by 5 bases and 1 base, with 9 bases remaining between them. This CDR3 is built from 14 residues. Per the germline V gene, CDR1 is SGDLS and CDR2 is YYNGEE.

A word on this clonotype: A much larger clone sits a single nucleotide away, making a read error possible. The rearrangement links TRBV18 to TRBJ2-2; possibly TRBD1 or TRBD2 for D (6 bases each). The germline gives CDR1 KGHSH, CDR2 LQKENI. This CDR3 is 15 amino acids long. The CDR3 sequence is CASSPGQPFLRELSF. In DNA form, the CDR3 reads TGTGCCAGCTCACCCGGACAGCCGTTCTTACGGGAGCTGTCTTTT.

The V and J genes are TRBV7-9 and TRBJ2-4; TRBD2 aligns across 14 bases. After removal of 5 bases from V and 3 bases from J, the junction contained 9 bases not matched to a gene. Germline V CDR1 and CDR2: SEHNR, FQNEAQ (reference sequence). The CDR3 extends over 18 amino acids. As DNA, the CDR3 is TGTGCCAGCAGCGTAAGACCGGGACTAGCGGGGGTCAAAAACATTCAGTACTTC. Its translation is CASSVRPGLAGVKNIQYF.

V and J are TRBV2 and TRBJ2-7; 8 bases fit TRBD2. The ends lost 11 bases at V and 7 bases at J; junction bases unmatched: 16. Germline values: CDR1 SNHLY, CDR2 FYNNEI. The CDR3 has 14 amino acids. The CDR3 DNA reads as TGTGCCGGCAAAGGGGCTAGCGGGTCCCGAGAGCAGTACTTC. Translating gives CAGKGASGSREQYF.

This clonotype was counted ten times or more. This chain links TRBV7-2 with TRBJ2-3, with TRBD2 matching over 7 bases. CDR1 is SGHTA, CDR2 FQGNSA, per germline. The ends lost 5 bases at V and 5 bases at J; junction bases unmatched: 4. The length of the CDR3 is 13 residues. The chain's CDR3 is CASSKREVDTQYF. As DNA, the CDR3 is TGTGCCAGCAGCAAACGGGAGGTAGATACGCAGTATTTT.

This clonotype was counted only a few times. V gene TRBV27 combines with J gene TRBJ2-7; 9 nucleotides agree with TRBD1. The V and J ends lost 3 bases and 3 bases, in that order; junction bases with no gene match: 3. The CDR3 sequence is 14 residues long. Germline V gene sequence: CDR1 MNHEY, CDR2 SMNVEV (reference sequence). This CDR3 reads CASSFTGGDYEQYF. CDR3 in DNA: TGTGCCAGCAGTTTCACAGGGGGCGACTACGAGCAGTACTTC.

Many counts were recorded for this clonotype. The chain uses TRBV25-1 and TRBJ2-1; 11 positions agree with TRBD2. Looked up from germline, CDR1 is MGHDK and CDR2 is SYGVNS. The CDR3 totals 16 residues. The junction had 6 bases not matched to a gene; V was cut back by 1 base and J by 7 bases. CDR3 coding DNA: TGTGCCAGCAGTGAATTGGGGACTAGCGGCAAGAATGAGCAGTTCTTC. Translation: CASSELGTSGKNEQFF.

The count of this clonotype is one. A far larger clone is one base from this, pointing to a likely read error. The J gene is TRBJ2-1, the V gene TRBV6-5; 9 bases match TRBD2. Germline V gene lookup returns CDR1 MNHEY and CDR2 SVGAGI. Germline trimming cut 5 bases from V and 3 bases from J; bases unmatched to any gene: 8. There are 16 residues in the CDR3. The CDR3 nucleotides are TGTGCCAGCAGTCTAGAGCGGGGGGAAGTCTACAATGAGCAGTTCTTC. Translation gives CASSLERGEVYNEQFF.

This clonotype was observed at least ten times. The chain uses TRBV29-1 and TRBJ1-1, with a tentative D call TRBD1 (6 bases). This CDR3 has 13 residues. The germline CDR1 and CDR2 sequences are SQVTM and ANQGSEA. V was pared by 4 bases and J by 6 bases, with 15 bases between. CDR3 protein: CSVVPLRQAEAFF. The CDR3 nucleotides are TGCAGCGTTGTCCCCCTTCGACAGGCTGAAGCTTTCTTT.

The V call is TRBV6-5, the J call TRBJ2-3; 13 bases are shared with TRBD2. The CDR3 contains 15 residues. Germline lookup yields CDR1 MNHEY and CDR2 SVGAGI. V lost 6 bases and J lost 5; bases outside the gene matches: 5. Written as DNA, the CDR3 is TGTGCCAGCAGCGGACTAGCGGGAGTCGAAGATACGCAGTATTTT. This codes for CASSGLAGVEDTQYF.

This clonotype was found many times. The V call is TRBV2, the J call TRBJ1-6; D possibly corresponds to TRBD1 (5 bases). From germline, CDR1 is SNHLY and CDR2 FYNNEI. V lost 5 bases and J lost 2, with 10 bases in between. CDR3 length: 15 amino acids. CDR3 protein: CASSPTTAYNSPLHF. The CDR3 bases are TGTGCCAGCAGTCCCACGACAGCCTATAATTCACCCCTCCACTTT.

This clonotype was seen many times. V usage is TRBV19 and J usage is TRBJ1-4; 7 positions agree with TRBD1. Unmatched junction bases numbered 7, after V lost 5 bases and J lost 10 bases. Germline V gene sequence: CDR1 LNHDA, CDR2 SQIVND (reference sequence). This CDR3 is 13 amino acids long. The DNA of the CDR3 is TGTGCCAGTAGTGTTGGACAGGCTGGAAAACTGTTTTTT. Translated, it gives CASSVGQAGKLFF.

This clonotype came up many times. V is TRBV5-1 and J is TRBJ2-1, with 9 nucleotides matching TRBD1. Looked up from germline, CDR1 is SGHRS and CDR2 is YFSETQ. The V and J ends lost 4 bases and 6 bases, in that order; junction bases with no gene match: 8. The CDR3 is made up of 15 amino acids. The chain's CDR3 is CASSQQGAGGNEQFF. CDR3 in DNA: TGCGCCAGCAGCCAACAGGGGGCTGGGGGCAATGAGCAGTTCTTC.

The table lists this clonotype with many counts. The chain has TRBV6-2 or TRBV6-3 and TRBJ1-5; D is ambiguous. Trimming took 2 bases from V and 5 from J, leaving 10 bases between them. The germline CDR1 and CDR2 sequences are MNHEY and SVGEGT. CDR3 length: 14 residues. CDR3 region: CASSYLRGDQPQHF. CDR3 DNA sequence: TGTGCCAGCAGTTACCTACGTGGGGATCAGCCCCAGCATTTT.

This clonotype occurred many times. The chain couples TRBV20-1 to TRBJ2-1; D might be TRBD2 (6 bases). The CDR3 has 17 amino acids. Germline V gene lookup returns CDR1 DFQATT and CDR2 SNEGSKA (reference sequence). Between the trimmed V and J ends, which lost 7 bases and 0 bases, there was a span of 22 bases. In DNA, the CDR3 is TGCAGTGGATCATCCGTGAGGGACTGGAGCTCCTACAATGAGCAGTTCTTC. This gives the protein CSGSSVRDWSSYNEQFF.

This clonotype was found many times. V gene TRBV5-6 combines with J gene TRBJ2-1; the match to TRBD2 covers 9 bases. This CDR3 spans 17 amino acids. CDR1 is SGHDT and CDR2 is YYEEEE in the germline V gene. V lost 4 bases to trimming and J lost 4 bases; unmatched junction nucleotides: 12. CDR3 amino acids: CASSLLREGGNYNEQFF. CDR3 nucleotides: TGTGCCAGCAGCCTTCTGCGGGAGGGCGGGAATTACAATGAGCAGTTCTTC.

This clonotype was picked up many times. This chain connects TRBV19 to TRBJ2-1, with 10 nucleotides matching TRBD1. Germline V CDR1 and CDR2: LNHDA, SQIVND (reference sequence). The V segment lost 7 bases and the J segment 5 bases; nucleotides outside the gene matches: 5. CDR3 size: 14 residues. CDR3 protein: CASKRQGANNEQFF. As DNA, the CDR3 is TGTGCCAGTAAAAGACAGGGGGCGAACAATGAGCAGTTCTTC. The variable domain in full, with the rest retrieved from reference TRBV19 and TRBJ2-1, is DGGITQSPKYLFRKEGQNVTLSCEQNLNHDAMYWYRQDPGQGLRLIYYSQIVNDFQKGDIAEGYSVSREKKESFPLTVTSAQKNPTAFYLCASKRQGANNEQFFGPGTRLTVL.

The rearrangement joins TRBV13 to TRBJ2-2; tentative D call: TRBD2 (5 bases). Trimming removed 3 bases at V and 4 bases at J, with 12 bases between. Germline values: CDR1 PRHDT, CDR2 FYEKMQ (reference sequence). CDR3 length equals 15 residues. The CDR3 nucleotides are TGTGCCAGCAGCTTTAGGTCAAGCGGCACCGGGGAGCTGTTTTTT. This codes for CASSFRSSGTGELFF.

This clonotype has at least ten counts. The CDR3 loop is CSARGTSGTYEQYF. The CDR3 DNA sequence: TGCAGTGCTAGAGGGACTAGCGGAACCTACGAGCAGTACTTC. This rearrangement joins TRBV20-1 to TRBJ2-7; TRBD2 aligns across 10 bases. Germline CDR1 reads DFQATT; CDR2 reads SNEGSKA (reference sequence). This CDR3 spans 14 amino acids. J was trimmed by 2 bases and V by 1 base; bases with no gene match: 2.

This clonotype was seen only once. This clone may be a read error of a much larger clone one base away. The chain links TRBV29-1 to TRBJ2-3; possibly TRBD2 for D (5 bases). The CDR3 is 13 residues long. Trimming left V 7 bases short and J 3 bases short, with 14 bases between. Germline values: CDR1 SQVTM, CDR2 ANQGSEA. CDR3: CSATSPGTDTQYF. DNA for the CDR3: TGCAGCGCGACCTCCCCGGGAACAGATACGCAGTATTTT.

The genes are TRBV28 and TRBJ1-5; D ambiguous. Germline loops: CDR1 MDHEN, CDR2 SYDVKM. The CDR3 is 16 residues long. Trimming shortened V by 2 bases and J by 1 base, and 12 bases separated the two germline ends. This CDR3 reads CASSLAGSGSNQPQHF. The CDR3 region has the DNA TGTGCCAGCAGTTTAGCGGGGAGTGGGAGCAATCAGCCCCAGCATTTT.

This clonotype showed up many times. The chain uses TRBV5-1 and TRBJ2-7; perhaps TRBD1 as D (6 bases). CDR1 is SGHRS and CDR2 is YFSETQ in the germline V gene. V was clipped by 3 bases and J by 3 bases, with 13 bases between them. The length of the CDR3 is 14 residues. As DNA, the CDR3 is TGCGCCAGCAGCTCGGACAGAAATAACTACGAGCAGTACTTC. Amino acids: CASSSDRNNYEQYF.

In its sample, this clonotype was seen many times. The chain's CDR3 is CASSFIGVQNTGELFF. CDR3 sequence (DNA): TGTGCCAGCAGCTTTATAGGAGTACAGAACACCGGGGAGCTGTTTTTT. The chain combines TRBV7-3 with TRBJ2-2; D gene uncertain. Germline values: CDR1 SGHTA, CDR2 FQGTGA. Trimming removed 3 bases at V and 1 base at J, with 12 bases between. The CDR3 contains 16 residues.

On this clonotype itself: This may be a read error, as it is one base from a much larger clone. The rearrangement joins TRBV4-1 to TRBJ2-1; 8 positions match TRBD2. The CDR3 is 17 residues long. Germline assignment: CDR1 MGHRA and CDR2 YSYEKL. The CDR3 DNA is TGCGCCAGCGGCCAAGATGAGGCGGGAGGAGGGTGGGAGGAGCAGTTCTTC. This gives the protein CASGQDEAGGGWEEQFF.

Concerning this clonotype: At one boundary the junction diverges from the germline segment, which might be a read error. V usage is TRBV5-4 and J usage is TRBJ2-3, with 11 bases aligning to TRBD2. The CDR3 has 17 amino acids. CDR1 SGHNT and CDR2 YYREEE come from the germline V gene (reference sequence). In nucleotides, the CDR3 is TGCGCCAGCAGCTTGAATAGACTAGCGGGAATCGCAGATACGCAGTATTTT. The encoded protein is CASSLNRLAGIADTQYF.

This clonotype was seen at least ten times. The CDR3 sequence: CASSLENRGTRYGYTF. The CDR3 DNA is TGTGCCAGCAGCCTAGAAAATAGAGGGACTCGATATGGCTACACCTTC. This chain joins TRBV3-1 and TRBJ1-2; possibly TRBD1 for D (5 bases). CDR1 and CDR2 from the germline V gene are LGHDT and YNNKEL (reference sequence). V lost 4 bases, J lost 5 bases, and 20 bases lay in between. There are 16 residues in the CDR3.

This clonotype was observed at least ten times. The rearrangement joins TRBV20-1 to TRBJ1-1, with unresolved D. CDR1 is DFQATT, CDR2 SNEGSKA, per germline (reference sequence). V was trimmed by 2 bases and J by 3 bases, leaving 7 bases between them. The CDR3 runs to 12 residues. The CDR3 region has the DNA TGCAGTGCTAGACAAACCCACACTGAAGCTTTCTTT. Encoded protein: CSARQTHTEAFF.

This clonotype was detected many times. The chain employs TRBV9 and TRBJ2-7; the D gene is possibly TRBD2 (6 bases). The germline gives CDR1 SGDLS, CDR2 YYNGEE. V was cut by 3 bases and J by 5 bases, with 12 bases left in between. The CDR3 has 13 residues. The CDR3 region is CASSEGLDHEQYF. Written as DNA, the CDR3 is TGTGCCAGCAGCGAGGGACTCGACCACGAGCAGTACTTC.

This clonotype came up a few times. This sequence may be a read error, since a much larger clone differs from it by one base. This chain links TRBV5-1 with TRBJ2-5; D possibly matches TRBD1 or TRBD2 (5 bases each). The CDR3 has 14 residues. Germline lookup yields CDR1 SGHRS and CDR2 YFSETQ. CDR3 amino acids: CASGLRGDQETQYF. For the CDR3, the DNA is TGCGCCAGCGGCTTGCGAGGGGATCAAGAGACCCAGTACTTC.